The TCR beta chain under discussion was sequenced for a study of CD8+ T cells in alopecia areata (dated by TCRdb to 2016 to 2019). Study-wide context: In both human patients and the C3H/HeJ mouse model, the study applied high-throughput TCRbeta sequencing to look at T cell clonal expansion in alopecia areata. Human TCRbeta sequencing covered scalp tissue and sorted CD4+ and CD8+ peripheral blood T cells from patchy and totalis/universalis alopecia areata patients and healthy controls. Scalp clonality was compared across normal scalp (n=4), patchy alopecia areata scalp (n=8), and alopecia totalis/universalis scalp (n=8). The RNA source kit depended on sample type: the PAXgene miRNA kit for fixed scalp, the miRNeasy kit for PBMCs, and the RNeasy kit for mouse skin. TCRbeta CDR3 regions were amplified by immunoSEQ multiplex PCR with 35 Vbeta forward and 13 Jbeta reverse primers.

Concerning this clone itself: Its antigen remains unidentified. Base qualities are missing; no much larger clone stands one base away.

Library preparation used the immunoSEQ multiplex PCR assay. RNA was extracted from all samples and reverse transcribed into cDNA, which served as template for TCR sequencing. First-strand cDNA was synthesized using SuperScript III with a 2:1 mix of oligo-dT and random hexamers. A synthetic immune receptor repertoire was used to measure amplification bias, and any remaining bias was corrected computationally. The paper's data handling went like this. Raw reads were preprocessed to remove errors, and CDR3 was defined according to IMGT conventions as the region from the conserved cysteine to phenylalanine. Clonality was computed as 1 minus the Shannon entropy, with the entropy normalized by log2 of the number of productive unique TCRs. Scalp TCRbeta sequences were cross-referenced with sorted blood CD4 and CD8 repertoires so that the CD4 or CD8 identity of scalp clones could be inferred. The clones in this table, taken by TCRdb from immuneACCESS, are in-frame only. Not every clone is retained; where verified, under half of the shortfall comes from an unresolved V gene, and the cause of the rest is unknown. The DNA was the basis for D and trimming; V, J and clone size are from that table. The sample data list over 150,000 clones, and roughly 56% of these were observed just once. Jointly, the top ten make up roughly 5.3% of the sample.

What the study reported, not specific to this receptor: Shared TCR sequences between patients were less evident than in mice, which may be partly attributable to HLA diversity in the patient population. Scalp TCR repertoire analysis is complicated because resident alphabeta T cells in normal human skin are also sequenced, whereas mouse skin is dominated by gammadelta T cells. Lesional scalp, especially in alopecia totalis/universalis, showed higher clonality and more expanded CD8+ clones than normal scalp, suggesting antigenic drive.

From the cysteine through the phenylalanine, the CDR3 covers 16 amino acids. CDR3 DNA is the only sequence kept; it has 48 bases, read in frame from the first base. The CDR1 and CDR2 encoded by the germline V gene (reference sequence) are SEHNR and FQNEAQ. Germline trimming amounts to 3 bases on V and 6 bases on J, with 11 as the count of junction bases outside the gene matches. After PBMCs were isolated by density centrifugation and stained for CD3, CD4 and CD8, a FACSAria was used to sort CD4+ and CD8+ T cells. Scalp biopsies and blood samples were provided by unaffected controls. Sequencing used CD8+ T cells sorted from blood. The chain uses TRBV7-9 and TRBJ1-2; 9 bases in the middle match TRBD1. The TCR sequence derives from a human donor in good health. The nucleotide sequence reads as follows: TGTGCCAGCAGCTTGGACAGGGGCCCTTCGTCGGATGGCTACACCTTC. Its translation reads: CASSLDRGPSSDGYTF.